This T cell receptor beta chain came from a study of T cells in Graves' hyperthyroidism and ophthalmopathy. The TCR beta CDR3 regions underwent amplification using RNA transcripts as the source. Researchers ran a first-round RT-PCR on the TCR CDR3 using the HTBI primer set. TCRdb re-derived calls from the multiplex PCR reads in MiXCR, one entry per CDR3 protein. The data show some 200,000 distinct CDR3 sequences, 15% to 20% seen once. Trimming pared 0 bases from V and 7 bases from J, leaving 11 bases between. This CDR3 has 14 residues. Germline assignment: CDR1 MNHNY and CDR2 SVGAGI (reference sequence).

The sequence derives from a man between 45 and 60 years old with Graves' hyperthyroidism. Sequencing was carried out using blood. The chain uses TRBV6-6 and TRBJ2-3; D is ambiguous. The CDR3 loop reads CASSYSQNQNTQYF. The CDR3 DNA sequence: TGTGCCAGCAGTTACTCTCAGAACCAGAATACGCAGTATTTT.